This T cell receptor beta chain was found in a study of Ad26.COV2.S vaccination and SARS-CoV-2 variants. Clones were read by immunoSEQ multiplex PCR, and TCRdb kept only the in-frame ones, dropping some. The table lists approximately 480,000 clones, approximately 90% of them singletons. Documented treatment: some 20 received Ad26.COV2.S at low or high dose, single or two shots; 5 received placebo; per-sample allocation not given. Collection of the samples took place on day 63 after the first injection of vaccine or placebo. Germline loops: CDR1 SGHNT, CDR2 YYREEE (reference sequence). There are 16 residues in the CDR3. Trimming removed 5 bases from V and 6 bases from J; junction bases left unmatched: 8.

The chain employs TRBV5-4 and TRBJ2-3; 14 bases agree with TRBD2. Specimen: peripheral blood, collected in a trial of Ad26.COV2.S vaccine versus placebo. The receptor comes from a person between 18 and 60 years old who received the Ad26.COV2.S COVID-19 vaccine or a placebo. In DNA, the CDR3 is TGTGCCAGCAGATCGGGACTAGCGGGAGAATTGGATACGCAGTATTTT. Protein sequence: CASRSGLAGELDTQYF.